These 2 T cell receptor beta chains came from one sample sequenced in a study of T cell responses to AZD1222 COVID-19 vaccine. The assay was immunoSEQ multiplex PCR, and TCRdb's table has in-frame clones only and misses some. This table has around 160,000 clones, around 90% appearing once. The sequenced sample was peripheral blood, obtained on day 0 of MenACWY control vaccination. The receptors derive from an adult in good health.

CDR3 amino acids: CATGSWETQYF. In DNA form, the CDR3 reads TGTGCCACAGGGTCTTGGGAGACCCAGTACTTC. The chain recombines TRBV6-5 with TRBJ2-5, with D tentatively TRBD1 (5 bases). The CDR3 sequence is 11 residues long. The V gene lost 10 bases and the J gene lost 5 bases, with 11 bases spanning the gap. Germline V gives CDR1 MNHEY, CDR2 SVGAGI.

The rearrangement links TRBV27 to TRBJ1-1; D uncertain. Per germline, CDR1 MNHEY and CDR2 SMNVEV (reference sequence). Trimming left V 0 bases short and J 3 bases short, with 14 bases between. This CDR3 comprises 16 residues. CDR3 coding DNA: TGTGCCAGCAGTTTATCCAAACTCTGGACTCACACTGAAGCTTTCTTT. This gives the protein CASSLSKLWTHTEAFF.